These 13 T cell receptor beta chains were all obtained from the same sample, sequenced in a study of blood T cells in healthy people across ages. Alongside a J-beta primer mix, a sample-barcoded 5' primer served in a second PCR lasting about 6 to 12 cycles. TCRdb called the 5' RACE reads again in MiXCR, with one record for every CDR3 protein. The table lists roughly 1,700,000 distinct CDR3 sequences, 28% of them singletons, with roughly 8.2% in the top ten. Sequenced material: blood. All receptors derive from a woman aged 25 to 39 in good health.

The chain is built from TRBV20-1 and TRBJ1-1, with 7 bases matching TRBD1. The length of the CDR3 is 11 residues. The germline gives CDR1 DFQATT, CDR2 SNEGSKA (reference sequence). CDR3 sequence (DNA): TGCAGCACAGGGGAAGTCACTGAAGCTTTCTTT. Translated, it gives CSTGEVTEAFF.

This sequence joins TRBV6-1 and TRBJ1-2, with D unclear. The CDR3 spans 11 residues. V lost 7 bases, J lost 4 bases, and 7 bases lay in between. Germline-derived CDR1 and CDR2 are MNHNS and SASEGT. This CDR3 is CASKTVYGYTF. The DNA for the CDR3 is TGTGCCAGCAAGACGGTCTATGGCTACACCTTC.

Here the CDR3 reads CASSLRTLGGETQYF. DNA of the CDR3: TGTGCCAGCAGCCTGAGGACCCTAGGCGGAGAGACCCAGTACTTC. The V gene is TRBV7-2, the J gene TRBJ2-5; no firm D call. V lost 5 bases to trimming and J lost 4 bases, with 17 bases between them. CDR1 is SGHTA, CDR2 FQGNSA, per germline. The CDR3 is made up of 15 amino acids.

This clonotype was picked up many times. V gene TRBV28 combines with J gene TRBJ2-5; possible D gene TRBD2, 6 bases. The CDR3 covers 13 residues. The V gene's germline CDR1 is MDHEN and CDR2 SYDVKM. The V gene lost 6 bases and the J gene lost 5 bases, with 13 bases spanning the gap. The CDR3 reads CASSRGRRETQYF. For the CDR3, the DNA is TGTGCCAGCAGCCGGGGGAGGCGGGAGACCCAGTACTTC.

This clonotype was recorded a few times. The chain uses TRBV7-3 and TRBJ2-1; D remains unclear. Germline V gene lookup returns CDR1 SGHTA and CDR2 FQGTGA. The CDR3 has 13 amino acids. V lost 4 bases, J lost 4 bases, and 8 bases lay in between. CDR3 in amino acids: CASSYPPYNEQFF. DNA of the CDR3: TGTGCCAGCAGCTATCCCCCGTACAATGAGCAGTTCTTC.

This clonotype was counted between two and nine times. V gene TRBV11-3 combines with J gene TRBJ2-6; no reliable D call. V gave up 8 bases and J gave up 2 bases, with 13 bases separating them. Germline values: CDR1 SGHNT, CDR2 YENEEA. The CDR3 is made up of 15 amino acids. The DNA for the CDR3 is TGTGCCAGCGACATTCCCAGCCCTGGGGCCAACGTCCTGACTTTC. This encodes CASDIPSPGANVLTF.

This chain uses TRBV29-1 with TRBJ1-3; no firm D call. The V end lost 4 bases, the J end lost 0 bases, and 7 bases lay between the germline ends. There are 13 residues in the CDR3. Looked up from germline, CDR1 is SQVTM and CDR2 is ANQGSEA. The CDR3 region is CSVGLHSGNTIYF. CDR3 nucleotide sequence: TGCAGCGTTGGACTGCACTCTGGAAACACCATATATTTT.

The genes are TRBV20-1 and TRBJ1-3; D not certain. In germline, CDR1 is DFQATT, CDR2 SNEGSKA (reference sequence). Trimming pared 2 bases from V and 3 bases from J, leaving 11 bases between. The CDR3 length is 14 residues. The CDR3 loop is CSARRGVGGNTIYF. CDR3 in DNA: TGCAGTGCTAGACGCGGGGTTGGTGGAAACACCATATATTTT.

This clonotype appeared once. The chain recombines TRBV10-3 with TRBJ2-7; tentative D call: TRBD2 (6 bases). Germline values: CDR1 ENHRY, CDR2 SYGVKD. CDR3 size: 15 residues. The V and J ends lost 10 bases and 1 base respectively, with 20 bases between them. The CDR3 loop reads CATGPGPGRSYEQYF. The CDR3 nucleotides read TGTGCCACCGGGCCGGGGCCAGGGAGGTCCTACGAGCAGTACTTC.

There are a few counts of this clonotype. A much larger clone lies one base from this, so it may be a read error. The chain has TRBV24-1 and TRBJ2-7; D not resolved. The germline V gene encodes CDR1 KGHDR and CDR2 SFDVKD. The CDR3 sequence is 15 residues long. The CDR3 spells CTTSDRTSASYEQYF. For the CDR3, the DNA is TGTACCACCAGTGATCGGACGTCAGCATCCTACGAGCAGTACTTC.

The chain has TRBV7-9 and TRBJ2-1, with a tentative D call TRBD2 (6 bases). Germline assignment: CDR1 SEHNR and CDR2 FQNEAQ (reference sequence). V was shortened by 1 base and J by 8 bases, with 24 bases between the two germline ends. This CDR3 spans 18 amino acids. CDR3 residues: CASSLGPHVAGWSDEQFF. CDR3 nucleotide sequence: TGTGCCAGCAGCTTAGGCCCCCACGTTGCGGGATGGAGCGATGAGCAGTTCTTC.

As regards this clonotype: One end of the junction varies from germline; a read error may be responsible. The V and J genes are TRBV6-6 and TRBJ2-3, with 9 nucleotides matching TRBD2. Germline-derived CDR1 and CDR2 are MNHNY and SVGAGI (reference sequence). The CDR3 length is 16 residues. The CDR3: CASSPHSGRSTDAQYF. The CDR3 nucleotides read TGTGCCAGCAGCCCCCATAGCGGGAGAAGCACAGATGCGCAGTATTTT.

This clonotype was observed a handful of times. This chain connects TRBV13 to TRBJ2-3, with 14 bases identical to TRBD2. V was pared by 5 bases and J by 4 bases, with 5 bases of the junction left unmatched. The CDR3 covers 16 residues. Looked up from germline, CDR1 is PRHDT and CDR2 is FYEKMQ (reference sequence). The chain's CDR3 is CASSPTSGGAPDTQYF. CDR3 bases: TGTGCCAGCAGCCCGACTAGCGGGGGGGCTCCAGATACGCAGTATTTT.